These T cell receptor beta chains were read from a single sample in a study of OX40 agonist ivuxolimab in advanced cancers. Assay used: immunoSEQ multiplex PCR; TCRdb lists only in-frame clones, some missing. Among some 50,000 clones listed, 75% to 90% were seen once. The specimen comprised CD4+ or CD8+ T cells sorted from blood, sampled in a trial of the OX40 agonist ivuxolimab. The receptors were sampled from an adult with an advanced solid tumor such as melanoma, head and neck, liver or kidney cancer. CDR3s include the opening cysteine and the closing phenylalanine or tryptophan. The D gene is left open where the match is weak. Part of the rows lack a size; the others show once, few, many or a class for expanded clones.

TRBJ2-1,TRBV15,TRBD2,-,CATSRHLWTSGPYNEQFF,TGTGCCACCAGTCGTCACCTTTGGACTAGCGGTCCCTACAATGAGCAGTTCTTC
TRBJ1-4,TRBV5-5,-,-,CASSLASRTEFF,TGTGCCAGCAGCTTGGCCTCCCGAACGGAATTCTTT
TRBJ1-1,TRBV6-1,TRBD1,-,CASSEDRSTEAFF,TGTGCCAGCAGTGAGGACAGGAGCACTGAAGCTTTCTTT
TRBJ2-3,TRBV6-6,TRBD1,-,CASSYARDRRTDTQYF,TGTGCCAGCAGTTATGCGAGGGACAGACGCACAGATACGCAGTATTTT
TRBJ1-1,TRBV2,-,-,CASKTDSLNTEAFF,TGTGCCAGCAAGACAGACAGCTTGAACACTGAAGCTTTCTTT
TRBJ2-6,TRBV19,-,-,CASTLSQGSGANVLTF,TGTGCCAGTACCCTCTCCCAGGGCTCTGGGGCCAACGTCCTGACTTTC
TRBJ2-1,TRBV5-4,-,-,CASSLQGSNEQFF,TGTGCCAGCAGCTTACAGGGAAGCAATGAGCAGTTCTTC
TRBJ2-2,TRBV2,-,-,CASSYQGSNTGELFF,TGTGCCAGCAGCTACCAGGGATCGAACACCGGGGAGCTGTTTTTT
TRBJ1-5,TRBV4-2,-,-,CASSQERAAGSEWHF,TGTGCCAGCAGCCAAGAACGAGCAGCTGGATCTGAGTGGCATTTT
TRBJ2-1,TRBV7-9,TRBD2,-,CASTTGLAAYNEQFF,TGTGCCAGCACCACCGGACTAGCAGCGTACAATGAGCAGTTCTTC
TRBJ1-5,TRBV4-1,-,-,CASSQKAGSNQPQHF,TGCGCCAGCAGCCAAAAGGCAGGGAGCAATCAGCCCCAGCATTTT
TRBJ1-2,TRBV28,-,once,CASSLGQGYGYTF,TGTGCCAGCAGTTTAGGGCAGGGGTATGGCTACACCTTC
TRBJ2-1,TRBV4-2,-,-,CASSQRLSYNEQFF,TGTGCCAGCAGCCAGAGGCTTTCCTACAATGAGCAGTTCTTC
TRBJ2-7,TRBV18,-,-,CASSPNPSYEQYF,TGTGCCAGCTCCCCTAATCCCTCCTACGAGCAGTACTTC
TRBJ1-4,TRBV4-1,-,few,CASSQDYGKLFF,TGCGCCAGCAGCCAAGATTACGGAAAACTGTTTTTT
TRBJ2-7,TRBV23-1,TRBD2,medium-sized,CASSCGTSAYEQYF,TGCGCCAGCAGTTGCGGGACTAGTGCTTACGAGCAGTACTTC
TRBJ2-7,TRBV7-2,TRBD2,-,CASSRGLAGVYEQYF,TGTGCCAGCAGCCGGGGACTAGCGGGAGTGTACGAGCAGTACTTC
TRBJ2-7,TRBV4-1,TRBD2,-,CASSQEIRRASGSSYEQYF,TGCGCCAGCAGCCAAGAAATCCGTCGGGCTAGCGGGAGCTCCTACGAGCAGTACTTC
TRBJ2-1,TRBV7-9,TRBD2,-,CASSPTQLLAGGINEQFF,TGTGCCAGCAGCCCAACCCAGCTCCTAGCGGGTGGAATTAATGAGCAGTTCTTC
TRBJ2-1,TRBV27,TRBD2,-,CASSTWTSGSNAYNEQFF,TGTGCCAGCAGTACCTGGACTAGCGGGAGTAACGCCTACAATGAGCAGTTCTTC
TRBJ2-7,TRBV7-6,-,once,CASSLDGSYEQYF,TGTGCCAGCAGTCTAGATGGTTCATACGAGCAGTACTTC
TRBJ1-5,TRBV7-9,TRBD1,-,CASSLIRDRGPYSNQPQHF,TGTGCCAGCAGCTTAATCCGGGACAGGGGGCCCTATAGCAATCAGCCCCAGCATTTT
TRBJ2-1,TRBV6-5,TRBD1,-,CASSLGQGVGDGQFF,TGTGCCAGCAGCTTGGGACAGGGAGTAGGTGATGGGCAGTTCTTC
TRBJ1-1,TRBV27,-,medium-sized,CASSLNGGHAEAFF,TGTGCCAGCAGTTTGAACGGGGGGCACGCTGAAGCTTTCTTT
TRBJ2-6,TRBV16,TRBD1,-,CASSHRRQGGSGANVLTF,TGTGCCAGCAGCCATAGAAGACAGGGTGGGTCTGGGGCCAACGTCCTGACTTTC
TRBJ1-1,TRBV7-2,-,-,CASSTFNTEAFF,TGTGCCAGCAGCACCTTTAACACTGAAGCTTTCTTT
TRBJ2-1,TRBV4-1,-,-,CASSQASGRGGRYNEQFF,TGCGCCAGCAGCCAAGCTTCAGGAAGAGGGGGGAGATACAATGAGCAGTTCTTC
TRBJ1-5,TRBV7-2,TRBD1,few,CASSSQGGGLQPQHF,TGTGCCAGCAGCTCCCAGGGAGGGGGCCTTCAGCCCCAGCATTTT
TRBJ1-2,TRBV5-4,-,-,CASSRGGSSNYGYTF,TGTGCCAGCAGCAGGGGGGGGTCCTCTAACTATGGCTACACCTTC
TRBJ2-2,TRBV19,-,-,CASSKSRGANGELFF,TGTGCCAGTAGCAAGTCCAGGGGGGCGAACGGGGAGCTGTTTTTT
TRBJ2-5,TRBV2,TRBD1,-,CASRRQGVGQETQYF,TGTGCCAGCAGGCGACAGGGCGTAGGTCAAGAGACCCAGTACTTC
TRBJ2-2,TRBV5-1,TRBD1,few,CASSTGQGDTGELFF,TGCGCCAGCAGCACGGGACAGGGGGACACCGGGGAGCTGTTTTTT
TRBJ2-5,TRBV14,-,-,CASSQDFQGFQETQYF,TGTGCCAGCAGCCAAGATTTCCAAGGCTTTCAAGAGACCCAGTACTTC
TRBJ1-4,TRBV14,-,-,CASSLLGVSATNEKLFF,TGTGCCAGCAGCCTTCTAGGGGTTTCCGCAACTAATGAAAAACTGTTTTTT
TRBJ2-7,TRBV15,TRBD2,-,CATSRGPTSGSYEQYF,TGTGCCACCAGCAGAGGACCGACTAGCGGCTCCTACGAGCAGTACTTC
TRBJ2-2,TRBV2,TRBD1,-,CASSVQGAHGGELFF,TGTGCCAGCAGTGTACAGGGGGCGCATGGCGGGGAGCTGTTTTTT
TRBJ2-7,TRBV7-2,TRBD2,-,CASSLARSGSGRASEQYF,TGTGCCAGCAGCTTAGCGCGGTCAGGTAGCGGGAGGGCCTCCGAGCAGTACTTC
TRBJ2-3,TRBV2,TRBD2,-,CASSPGLASDTQYF,TGTGCCAGCAGTCCGGGACTAGCGTCAGATACGCAGTATTTT
TRBJ1-3,TRBV9,-,-,CASSDGQFSGNTIYF,TGTGCCAGCAGCGACGGACAGTTCTCTGGAAACACCATATATTTT
TRBJ2-1,TRBV2,TRBD2,once,CASSVQLAGVSEQFF,TGTGCCAGCAGTGTACAACTAGCGGGGGTTAGTGAGCAGTTCTTC
TRBJ2-3,TRBV11-1,TRBD1,once,CASSPQGARTDTQYF,TGTGCCAGCAGCCCGCAGGGGGCTCGCACAGATACGCAGTATTTT
TRBJ2-7,TRBV10-1,-,-,CASENRDEQYF,TGCGCCAGCGAGAACAGGGACGAGCAGTACTTC
TRBJ2-1,TRBV6-1,TRBD2,-,CASSVSGSYYNEQFF,TGTGCCAGCAGTGTTAGCGGGAGCTACTACAATGAGCAGTTCTTC
TRBJ2-3,TRBV5-1,TRBD2,-,CASSRGGEGDTQYF,TGCGCCAGCAGCAGGGGTGGGGAGGGAGATACGCAGTATTTT
TRBJ2-1,TRBV1,-,-,CTSSQNNHRTSGYNEQFF,TGCACCAGCAGCCAGAACAATCATCGGACTAGCGGCTACAATGAGCAGTTCTTC
TRBJ1-1,TRBV15,-,-,CATSRDAEAFF,TGTGCCACCAGCAGAGATGCTGAAGCTTTCTTT
TRBJ1-1,TRBV5-1,TRBD1,-,CASSRTGGSYTEAFF,TGCGCCAGCAGTAGGACAGGGGGCTCTTACACTGAAGCTTTCTTT
TRBJ2-5,TRBV7-8,-,-,CASSFYREETQYF,TGTGCCAGCAGCTTCTACAGGGAAGAGACCCAGTACTTC
TRBJ1-1,TRBV30,-,-,CAWRGDVARTEAFF,TGTGCCTGGAGGGGGGACGTCGCGAGAACTGAAGCTTTCTTT
TRBJ1-1,TRBV2,TRBD1,few,CASSHWDRGAFF,TGTGCCAGCAGTCACTGGGACAGGGGAGCTTTCTTT
TRBJ1-1,TRBV5-6,-,-,CASSLYQTENTEAFF,TGTGCCAGCAGCTTGTATCAGACCGAGAACACTGAAGCTTTCTTT
TRBJ1-5,TRBV5-1,-,-,CASSFGLPGNQPQHF,TGCGCCAGCAGCTTTGGCCTACCAGGCAATCAGCCCCAGCATTTT
TRBJ1-1,TRBV29-1,-,few,CSASGTPTGNTEAFF,TGCAGCGCCTCCGGGACACCCACGGGGAACACTGAAGCTTTCTTT
TRBJ2-5,TRBV4-2,TRBD2,-,CASSLGTMERETQYF,TGTGCCAGCAGCCTCGGGACTATGGAGCGGGAGACCCAGTACTTC
TRBJ1-2,TRBV11-2,-,-,CASSSTFGYTF,TGTGCCAGCAGCTCGACATTCGGCTACACCTTC